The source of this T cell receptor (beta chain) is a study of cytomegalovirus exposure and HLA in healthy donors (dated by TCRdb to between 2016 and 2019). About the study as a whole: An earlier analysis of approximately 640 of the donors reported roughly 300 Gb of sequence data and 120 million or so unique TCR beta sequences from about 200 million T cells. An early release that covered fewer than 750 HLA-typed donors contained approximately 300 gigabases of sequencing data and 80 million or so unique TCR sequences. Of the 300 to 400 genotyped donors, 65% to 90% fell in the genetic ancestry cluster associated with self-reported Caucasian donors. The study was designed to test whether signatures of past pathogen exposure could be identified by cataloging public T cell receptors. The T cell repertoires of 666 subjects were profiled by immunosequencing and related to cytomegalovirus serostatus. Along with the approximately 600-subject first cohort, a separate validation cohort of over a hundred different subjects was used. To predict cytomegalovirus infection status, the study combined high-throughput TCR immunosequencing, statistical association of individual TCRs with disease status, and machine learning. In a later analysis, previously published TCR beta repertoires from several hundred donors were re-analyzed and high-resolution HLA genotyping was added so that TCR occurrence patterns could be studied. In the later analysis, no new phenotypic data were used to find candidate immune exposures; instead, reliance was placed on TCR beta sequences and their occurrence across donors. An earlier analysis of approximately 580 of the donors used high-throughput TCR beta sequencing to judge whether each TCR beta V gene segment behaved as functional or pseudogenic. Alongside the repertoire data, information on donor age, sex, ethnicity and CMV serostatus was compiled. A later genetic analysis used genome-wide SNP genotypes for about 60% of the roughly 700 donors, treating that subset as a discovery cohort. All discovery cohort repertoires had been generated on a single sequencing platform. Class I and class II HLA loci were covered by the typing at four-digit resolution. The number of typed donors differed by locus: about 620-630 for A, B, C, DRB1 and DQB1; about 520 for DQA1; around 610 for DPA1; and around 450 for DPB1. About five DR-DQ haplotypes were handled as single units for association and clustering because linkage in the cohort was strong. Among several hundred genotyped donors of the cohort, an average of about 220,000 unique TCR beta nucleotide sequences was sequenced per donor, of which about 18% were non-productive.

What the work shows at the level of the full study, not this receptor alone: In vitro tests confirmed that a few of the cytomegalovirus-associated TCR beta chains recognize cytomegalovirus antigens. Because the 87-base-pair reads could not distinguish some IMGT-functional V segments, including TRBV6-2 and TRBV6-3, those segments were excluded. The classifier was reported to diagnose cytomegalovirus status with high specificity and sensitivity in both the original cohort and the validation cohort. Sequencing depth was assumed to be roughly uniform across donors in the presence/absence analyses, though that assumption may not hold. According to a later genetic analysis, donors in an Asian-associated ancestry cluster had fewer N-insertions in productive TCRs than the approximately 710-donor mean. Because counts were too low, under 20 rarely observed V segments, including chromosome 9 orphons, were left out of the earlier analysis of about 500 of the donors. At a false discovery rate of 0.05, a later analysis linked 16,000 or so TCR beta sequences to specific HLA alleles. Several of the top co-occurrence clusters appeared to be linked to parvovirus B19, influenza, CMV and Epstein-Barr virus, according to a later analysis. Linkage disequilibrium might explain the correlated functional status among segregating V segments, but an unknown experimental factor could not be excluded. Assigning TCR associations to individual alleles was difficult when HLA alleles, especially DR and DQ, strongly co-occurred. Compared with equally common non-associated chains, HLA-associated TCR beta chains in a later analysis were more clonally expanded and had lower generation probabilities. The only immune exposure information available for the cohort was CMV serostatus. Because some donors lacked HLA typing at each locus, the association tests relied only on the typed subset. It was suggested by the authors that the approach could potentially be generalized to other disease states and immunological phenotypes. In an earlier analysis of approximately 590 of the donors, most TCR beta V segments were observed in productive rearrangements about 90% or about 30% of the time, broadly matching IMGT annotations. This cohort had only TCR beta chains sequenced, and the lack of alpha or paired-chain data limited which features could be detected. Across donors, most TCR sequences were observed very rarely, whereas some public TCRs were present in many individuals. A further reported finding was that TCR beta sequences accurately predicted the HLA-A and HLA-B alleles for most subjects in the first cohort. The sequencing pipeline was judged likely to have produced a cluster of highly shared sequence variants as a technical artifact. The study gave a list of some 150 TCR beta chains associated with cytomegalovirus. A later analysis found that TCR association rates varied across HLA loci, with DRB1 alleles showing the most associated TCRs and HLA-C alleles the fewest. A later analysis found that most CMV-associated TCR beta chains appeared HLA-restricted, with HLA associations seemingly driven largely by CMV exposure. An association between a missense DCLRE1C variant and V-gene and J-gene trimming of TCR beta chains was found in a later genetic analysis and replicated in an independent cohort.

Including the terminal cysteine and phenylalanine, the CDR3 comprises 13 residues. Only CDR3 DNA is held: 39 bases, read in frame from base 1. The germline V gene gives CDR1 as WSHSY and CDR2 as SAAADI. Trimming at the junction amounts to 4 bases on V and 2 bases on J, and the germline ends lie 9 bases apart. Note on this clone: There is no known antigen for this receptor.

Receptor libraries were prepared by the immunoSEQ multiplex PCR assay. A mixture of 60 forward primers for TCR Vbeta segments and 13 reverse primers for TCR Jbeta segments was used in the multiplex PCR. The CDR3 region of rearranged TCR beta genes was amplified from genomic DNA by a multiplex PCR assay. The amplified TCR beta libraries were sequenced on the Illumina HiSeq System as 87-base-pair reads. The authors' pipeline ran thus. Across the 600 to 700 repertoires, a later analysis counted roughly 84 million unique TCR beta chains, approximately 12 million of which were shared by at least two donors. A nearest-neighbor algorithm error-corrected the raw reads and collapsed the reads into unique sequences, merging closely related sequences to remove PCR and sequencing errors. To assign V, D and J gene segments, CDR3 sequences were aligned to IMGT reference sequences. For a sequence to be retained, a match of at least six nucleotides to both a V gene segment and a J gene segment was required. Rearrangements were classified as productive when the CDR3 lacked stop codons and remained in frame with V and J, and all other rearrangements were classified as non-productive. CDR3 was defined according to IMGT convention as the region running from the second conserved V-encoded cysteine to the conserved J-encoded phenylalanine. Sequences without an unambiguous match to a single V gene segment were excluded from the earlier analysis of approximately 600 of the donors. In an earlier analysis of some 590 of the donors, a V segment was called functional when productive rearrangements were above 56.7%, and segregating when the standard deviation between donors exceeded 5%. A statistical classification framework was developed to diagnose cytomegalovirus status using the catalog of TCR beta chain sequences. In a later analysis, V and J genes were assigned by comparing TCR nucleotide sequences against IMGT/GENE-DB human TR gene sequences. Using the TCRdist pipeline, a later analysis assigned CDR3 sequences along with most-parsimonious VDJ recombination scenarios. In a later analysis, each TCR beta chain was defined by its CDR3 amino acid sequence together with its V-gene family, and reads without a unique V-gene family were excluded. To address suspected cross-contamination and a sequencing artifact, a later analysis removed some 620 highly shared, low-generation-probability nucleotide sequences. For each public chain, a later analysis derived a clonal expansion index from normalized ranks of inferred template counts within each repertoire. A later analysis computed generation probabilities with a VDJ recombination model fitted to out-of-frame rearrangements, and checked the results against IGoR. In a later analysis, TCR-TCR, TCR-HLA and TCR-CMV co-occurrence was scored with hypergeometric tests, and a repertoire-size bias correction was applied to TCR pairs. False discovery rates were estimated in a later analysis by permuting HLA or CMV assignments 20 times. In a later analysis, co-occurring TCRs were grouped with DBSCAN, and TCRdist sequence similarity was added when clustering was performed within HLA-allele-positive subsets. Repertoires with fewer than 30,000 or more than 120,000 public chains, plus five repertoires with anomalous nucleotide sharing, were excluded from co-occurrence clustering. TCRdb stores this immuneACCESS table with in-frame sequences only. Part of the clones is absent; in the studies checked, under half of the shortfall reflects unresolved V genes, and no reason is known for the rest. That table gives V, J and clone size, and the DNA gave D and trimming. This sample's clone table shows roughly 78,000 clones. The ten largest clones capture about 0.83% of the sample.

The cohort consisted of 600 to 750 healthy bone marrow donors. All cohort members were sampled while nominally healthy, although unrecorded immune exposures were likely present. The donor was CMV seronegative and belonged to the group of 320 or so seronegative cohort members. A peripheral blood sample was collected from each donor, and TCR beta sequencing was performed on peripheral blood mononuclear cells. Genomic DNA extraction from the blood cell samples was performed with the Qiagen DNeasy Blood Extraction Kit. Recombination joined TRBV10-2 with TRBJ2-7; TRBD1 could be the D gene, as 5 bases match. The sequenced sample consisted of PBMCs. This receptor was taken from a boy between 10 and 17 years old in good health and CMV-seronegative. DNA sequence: TGCGCCAGCAGTGGGGGCGCAGCCTACGAGCAGTACTTC. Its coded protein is CASSGGAAYEQYF.